The clone carrying this T cell receptor beta chain was detected once. What it binds is not known. Trimming removed 3 bases from V and 0 bases from J; junction bases left unmatched: 11. The CDR3 loop spans 18 amino acids. The V gene's germline CDR1 is MNHNS and CDR2 SASEGT. This entry belongs to a study of graft-versus-host responses after intestinal transplantation. Here immunoSEQ multiplex PCR was the method, and the copy in TCRdb shows in-frame clones only, minus some. The table lists some 96,000 clones, roughly 90% of them singletons. Specimen: unstimulated CD4+ T cells sorted from spleen or lymph node cells, collected before transplant. The TCR comes from a human donor who was the organ donor for an intestinal transplant. This chain joins TRBV6-1 and TRBJ1-5; 7 bases match TRBD1. CDR3 protein: CASSDIETGMVSNQPQHF. The CDR3 nucleotides read TGTGCCAGCAGTGATATCGAGACAGGGATGGTTAGCAATCAGCCCCAGCATTTT.